This entry features one T cell receptor beta chain sequence. The antigen is unknown. These data originate in a study of T-cell memory formation after mild COVID-19. Study context: Largely, the TCR clusters proved donor specific. Findings of the study overall: Pre-infection memory showed some responding clones, and this suggested that cross-reactive memory joined. Shrinking CD4+ clones resided mostly in CM and EM, and CD8+ ones in EMRA. Clones contracting over day 15 to 85 were CD4/CD8 balanced, with later expanders leaning CD4+.

Germline-derived CDR1 and CDR2 are DFQATT and SNEGSKA (reference sequence). J gave up 5 bases and V 3 bases, and 7 bases lay outside the gene matches. This CDR3 is built from 14 residues. TCRdb passed the 5' RACE reads through MiXCR, listing each CDR3 protein once. The table lists about 110,000 distinct CDR3 sequences, roughly a sixth of them singletons, with roughly 6% in the top ten. The TCR sequence derives from a man between 18 and 29 years old who had mild COVID-19 (a few samples of this study predate the infection). Cell type and time point are not known. The gene calls are TRBV20-1 and TRBJ2-5; 9 bases match TRBD2. Sequencing was performed on PBMCs or a T cell subset sorted from them (not recorded which). The CDR3 protein is CSASPSGAWETQYF. The CDR3 nucleotides read TGCAGTGCTAGCCCTAGCGGGGCATGGGAGACCCAGTACTTC.